This T cell receptor beta chain was profiled in a study of T cells in Graves' hyperthyroidism and ophthalmopathy. General observations from the study: Researchers found most expanded thyroid clonotypes above 0.001 in blood as well. Onset of ophthalmopathy came a median around 7.1 months after the model predicted it.

Patients with uncontrolled infections, other autoimmune diseases, pregnancy or lactation were excluded. Diagnosing involved the use of clinical symptoms, serum thyroxine and TRAb, thyroid ultrasound and orbital computed tomography. Authors of the study amplified TCR beta CDR3 regions from RNA transcripts. Researchers ran a first-round RT-PCR on the TCR CDR3 using the HTBI primer set. Via MiXCR, TCRdb re-called the multiplex PCR reads, giving one row per CDR3 protein. The sample lists roughly 170,000 distinct CDR3 sequences, over 8% occurring once. This clonotype occurred many times. Its target is not known. CDR3 length: 11 residues. The germline V gene has CDR1 SNHLY and CDR2 FYNNEI. With 7 bases removed from V and 4 bases from J, the gap between germline ends came to 7 bases.

The TCR originated in a woman between 18 and 29 years old with Graves' hyperthyroidism that later progressed to Graves' ophthalmopathy. What was sequenced was blood. The chain joins TRBV2 to TRBJ1-1; no firm D call. The DNA for the CDR3 is TGTGCCAGCAACAAGGTCACTGAAGCTTTCTTT. Encoded protein: CASNKVTEAFF.